A single sample gave rise to the 7 T cell receptor beta chains below, sequenced in a study of technical replicates of blood from a few donors. TCRdb's table, derived via immunoSEQ multiplex PCR, lists solely in-frame clones and lacks some. The table includes under 80,000 clones, around 97% detected once. The sequencing input was T cells isolated from PBMCs. The receptor source for this set is a human donor in good health.

This chain links TRBV30 with TRBJ1-2; TRBD1 is a possible D gene (5 bases). Trimming stripped 8 bases from V and 4 bases from J, with 8 bases between. The CDR3 contains 10 residues. Per the germline V gene, CDR1 is GTSNPN and CDR2 is SVGIG (reference sequence). The CDR3: CAHDSYGYTF. DNA for the CDR3: TGTGCCCACGACAGCTATGGCTACACCTTC.

The V gene is TRBV6-5, the J gene TRBJ2-5, with 7 bases identical to TRBD1. The germline gives CDR1 MNHEY, CDR2 SVGAGI. This CDR3 spans 14 amino acids. J was trimmed by 2 bases and V by 5 bases; bases with no gene match: 5. DNA of the CDR3: TGTGCCAGCAGTCCGAGACAGGGACAAGAGACCCAGTACTTC. Its translation: CASSPRQGQETQYF.

The chain links TRBV4-1 to TRBJ2-2; 7 bases are shared with TRBD2. Germline V gene data show CDR1 as MGHRA and CDR2 as YSYEKL. Germline trimming cut 3 bases from V and 4 bases from J; bases unmatched to any gene: 5. The CDR3 consists of 15 residues. The CDR3 DNA sequence: TGCGCCAGCAGCCAGGGGGAGGGACCCACCGGGGAGCTGTTTTTT. This translates into CASSQGEGPTGELFF.

V gene TRBV14 combines with J gene TRBJ2-3, with 9 bases identical to TRBD2. J was trimmed by 2 bases and V by 4 bases; bases with no gene match: 19. The CDR3 has 20 amino acids. Germline-derived CDR1 and CDR2 are SGHDN and FVKESK. The CDR3 protein is CASSRRRPAGGPNPTDTQYF. CDR3 sequence (DNA): TGTGCCAGCAGCCGACGGCGGCCAGCGGGGGGCCCGAACCCCACAGATACGCAGTATTTT.

The V gene is TRBV7-8, the J gene TRBJ2-1, with 7 bases lining up with TRBD2. V lost 4 bases, J lost 9 bases, and 9 bases stayed unmatched. CDR1 and CDR2 from the germline V gene are SGHVS and FQNEAQ. The CDR3 contains 14 residues. CDR3 sequence: CASSSGLEAGEQFF. The CDR3 DNA reads as TGTGCCAGCAGCTCCGGACTAGAGGCGGGTGAGCAGTTCTTC.

This chain joins TRBV12-5 and TRBJ1-1; 7 positions agree with TRBD1. The germline V gene has CDR1 LGHNT and CDR2 FRNRAP. The CDR3 contains 12 residues. Trimming at V came to 5 bases and at J to 6 bases, leaving 3 bases not matched to a gene. DNA for the CDR3: TGTGCTAGTGGTCAGACAGGGTCTGAAGCTTTCTTT. Residues: CASGQTGSEAFF.

V gene TRBV5-5 combines with J gene TRBJ1-1; D is possibly TRBD1 (6 bases). The germline V gene encodes CDR1 SGHKS and CDR2 YYEKEE (reference sequence). Between the trimmed V and J ends, which lost 0 bases and 1 base, there was a span of 16 bases. The CDR3 totals 17 residues. CDR3 sequence: CASSLDRVTPRNTEAFF. The CDR3 region has the DNA TGTGCCAGCAGCTTGGACAGGGTCACCCCGAGGAACACTGAAGCTTTCTTT.